Sequencing of this T cell receptor beta chain was carried out in a study of T cell repertoires in cytomegalovirus infection. Study summary: Based on public TCR beta signatures, there were indications of CMV infection and of a matching HLA type.

Comments on this clonotype: Its target is unknown.

The V gene end was trimmed by 2 bases and the J gene end by 5 bases; junction bases not matched to a gene: 9. The CDR3 is made up of 17 amino acids. TCRdb redid the calling of the reads with MiXCR, one entry per CDR3 protein. The data show about 350,000 distinct CDR3 sequences, about 34% seen once. Sequencing used cultured PBMCs, obtained from culture after CMV antigen stimulation. This sequence joins TRBV12-3 or TRBV12-4 and TRBJ2-5; 12 nucleotides line up with TRBD2. This receptor was taken from a human donor in good health (CMV status not recorded). Some clones in this sample may be carry-over from other donors' samples. Here the CDR3 reads CASSLSASSGRVETQYF. In nucleotides, the CDR3 is TGTGCCAGCAGTTTATCGGCGTCTAGCGGGAGGGTGGAGACCCAGTACTTC.